What follows are 13 T cell receptor beta chains derived from one specimen sequenced in a study of CD8+CD57+ T cells in acquired aplastic anemia. Genomic DNA acted as the template from which TCR beta VDJ combination and CDR3 sequence profiling were carried out. MiXCR, run by TCRdb on the reads, gives a single entry per CDR3 protein. The sample consists of roughly 58,000 distinct CDR3 sequences, around 50% of them appearing once. Sequencing was carried out using sorted CD4+, CD8+, or CD8+CD57+ T cells (not recorded which) from PBMCs. These receptors came from a human donor in good health, serving as a control.

This clonotype has a count of ten or more. The V and J genes are TRBV7-6 and TRBJ2-5; D unresolved. Trimming pared 6 bases from V and 0 bases from J, leaving 11 bases between. Germline CDR1 SGHVS, CDR2 FNYEAQ. CDR3 length: 14 amino acids. CDR3 in DNA: TGTGCCAGCAGTGTGATAAGATACCAAGAGACCCAGTACTTC. It codes for CASSVIRYQETQYF. The full variable domain, rest sourced from reference TRBV7-6 and TRBJ2-5, is GAGVSQSPRYKVTKRGQDVALRCDPISGHVSLYWYRQALGQGPEFLTYFNYEAQQDKSGLPNDRFSAERPEGSISTLTIQRTEQRDSAMYRCASSVIRYQETQYFGPGTRLLVL.

The CDR3 region has the DNA TGCAGTGCTAGAGATATCGGGACAGGGGAGGTAGGCAATCAGCCCCAGCATTTT. The encoded protein is CSARDIGTGEVGNQPQHF. The rearrangement links TRBV20-1 to TRBJ1-5; 10 bases line up with TRBD1. CDR1 DFQATT and CDR2 SNEGSKA come from the germline V gene (reference sequence). V lost 0 bases, J lost 2 bases, and 10 bases stayed unmatched. The CDR3 contains 18 residues.

The gene calls are TRBV29-1 and TRBJ1-1, with a tentative D call TRBD1 (5 bases). Trimming removed 4 bases from V and 2 bases from J, with 8 bases in between. Germline CDR1 is SQVTM and CDR2 is ANQGSEA. The CDR3 consists of 12 residues. Here the CDR3 DNA reads TGCAGCGTTGGACAGACAAACACTGAAGCTTTCTTT. This sequence encodes CSVGQTNTEAFF.

This clonotype was seen many times. The rearrangement uses TRBV14 and TRBJ2-7; D gene uncertain. The germline gives CDR1 SGHDN, CDR2 FVKESK. Trimming removed 5 bases from V and 4 bases from J, with 15 bases in between. CDR3 length: 14 amino acids. The CDR3 protein is CASSGFSPPYEQYF. Here the CDR3 DNA reads TGTGCCAGCAGCGGTTTCTCACCCCCTTACGAGCAGTACTTC.

The rearrangement joins TRBV5-1 to TRBJ2-3; no definite D call. The CDR3 is 11 amino acids. V was pared by 7 bases and J by 0 bases, with 3 bases between. The germline CDR1 and CDR2 sequences are SGHRS and YFSETQ. The CDR3 here is CASDSTDTQYF. DNA of the CDR3: TGCGCCAGCGACAGCACAGATACGCAGTATTTT.

In the case of this clonotype: One end of the junction fails to match germline, which may point to a read error. This chain connects TRBV11-2 to TRBJ1-1, with 7 bases identical to TRBD1. Germline-derived CDR1 and CDR2 are SGHAT and FQNNGV. The CDR3 is 16 amino acids. The CDR3 DNA reads as TGTGCCGGCAGCACCGCCGGGGGACAGAGGAACACTGAAGCTTTCTTC. Its protein is CAGSTAGGQRNTEAFF. Combining the CDR3 with reference TRBV11-2 and TRBJ1-1 gives the whole variable domain EAGVAQSPRYKIIEKRQSVAFWCNPISGHATLYWYQQILGQGPKLLIQFQNNGVVDDSQLPKDRFSAERLKGVDSTLKIQPAKLEDSAVYLCAGSTAGGQRNTEAFFGQGTRLTVV.

This clonotype was seen only a few times. The V call is TRBV2, the J call TRBJ2-7; 9 nucleotides line up with TRBD1. This CDR3 region has 12 residues. Germline V gene sequence: CDR1 SNHLY, CDR2 FYNNEI. Trimming cost V 5 bases and J 8 bases; bases outside gene matches: 4. CDR3 nucleotides: TGTGCCAGCAGTCATGACAGGGGGAAGCAGTACTTC. Its protein is CASSHDRGKQYF.

The chain carries TRBV3-1 and TRBJ2-3; weak D call: TRBD1 (6 bases). CDR3 length: 15 residues. Trimming cost V 5 bases and J 0 bases, with 12 bases left between them. The germline gives CDR1 LGHDT, CDR2 YNNKEL (reference sequence). In DNA form, the CDR3 reads TGTGCCAGCAGCGTACAGGGTGTTAGCACAGATACGCAGTATTTT. It specifies CASSVQGVSTDTQYF.

This clonotype was counted once. V is TRBV9 and J is TRBJ2-1; TRBD2 matches at 13 bases. Germline trimming cut 3 bases from V and 6 bases from J; bases unmatched to any gene: 3. This CDR3 contains 15 residues. CDR1 and CDR2 (germline): SGDLS, YYNGEE. The CDR3 reads CASSAGLAGPNEQFF. The CDR3 DNA is TGTGCCAGCAGCGCGGGACTAGCGGGACCCAATGAGCAGTTCTTC. Using reference TRBV9 and TRBJ2-1 for the parts outside the CDR3, the full variable domain is DSGVTQTPKHLITATGQRVTLRCSPRSGDLSVYWYQQSLDQGLQFLIQYYNGEERAKGNILERFSAQQFPDLHSELNLSSLELGDSALYFCASSAGLAGPNEQFFGPGTRLTVL.

The table lists this clonotype with many counts. The gene calls are TRBV20-1 and TRBJ1-1, with D possibly being TRBD1 (6 bases). V lost 5 bases, J lost 2 bases, and 12 bases lay in between. CDR1 and CDR2 (germline): DFQATT, SNEGSKA (reference sequence). The CDR3 is made up of 13 amino acids. The CDR3: CSARTETNTEAFF. DNA of the CDR3: TGCAGTGCTCGGACAGAAACTAACACTGAAGCTTTCTTT.

The J gene is TRBJ1-2, the V gene TRBV10-3; no reliable D call. The germline gives CDR1 ENHRY, CDR2 SYGVKD. V shed 3 bases and J shed 2 bases, with 10 bases lying between them. The CDR3 totals 14 residues. CDR3 sequence reads: CAISDGRRNYGYTF. The CDR3, as DNA: TGTGCCATCAGTGACGGTCGACGGAACTATGGCTACACCTTC.

Worth noting for this clonotype: A read error is likely, as this CDR3 ends without the conserved phenylalanine or tryptophan. The gene calls are TRBV19 and TRBJ1-6; D is possibly TRBD1 (5 bases). Germline CDR1 LNHDA, CDR2 SQIVND (reference sequence). Trimming shortened V by 7 bases and J by 5 bases, and 15 bases separated the two germline ends. CDR3 length: 15 residues. CDR3 coding DNA: TGTGCCAGTAACCCCGGGGGACTCGATAATTCACCCCTCCACTCT. Amino acid sequence: CASNPGGLDNSPLHS.

Details on this clonotype: A read error is possible here, since a much larger clone lies one base away. This rearrangement joins TRBV6-1 to TRBJ2-6, with TRBD1 as a possible D gene (6 bases). The CDR3 totals 17 residues. Germline lookup yields CDR1 MNHNS and CDR2 SASEGT. CDR3 sequence reads: CASSQPTGYSGASVLTF. The CDR3 DNA follows: TGTGCCAGCAGCCAACCGACAGGTTACTCTGGGGCCAGCGTCCTGACTTTC.